This T cell receptor (beta chain) is drawn from a study of T cell repertoires in cytomegalovirus infection. Study-level information: Recently identified HLA-C-restricted CMV epitopes were used, and well-studied HLA-B-restricted CMV epitopes were used as well. CMV infection and matching HLA type were both indicated by public TCR beta signatures. General study results and limits: In two of eight donors, the top clonotype was HLA-C-restricted CMV-specific.

Using its own MiXCR run on the reads, TCRdb lists one record per CDR3 protein. In the table there are under 850,000 distinct CDR3 sequences, roughly 36% of which are singletons. V was pared by 4 bases and J by 7 bases, with 4 bases of the junction left unmatched. Germline CDR1 reads MGHRA; CDR2 reads YSYEKL. The CDR3 length is 14 residues. Concerning this clonotype itself: The antigen is not known.

This sequence originates from a human donor in good health (CMV status not recorded). Some clones in this sample may be carry-over from other donors' samples. The input for sequencing was cultured PBMCs, taken from culture after CMV antigen stimulation. This chain links TRBV4-1 with TRBJ1-4; 9 nucleotides match TRBD1. The CDR3 here is CASSLGQGSEKLFF. In DNA form, the CDR3 reads TGCGCCAGCAGCCTCGGACAGGGGAGTGAAAAACTGTTTTTT.